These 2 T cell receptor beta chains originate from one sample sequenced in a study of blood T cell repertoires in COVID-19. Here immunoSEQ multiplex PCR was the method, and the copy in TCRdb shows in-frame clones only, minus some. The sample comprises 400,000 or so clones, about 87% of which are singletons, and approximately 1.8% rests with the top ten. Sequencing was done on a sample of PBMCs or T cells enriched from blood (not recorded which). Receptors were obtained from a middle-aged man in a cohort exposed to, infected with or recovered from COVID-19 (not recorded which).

The CDR3, as DNA: TGTGCCAGCAGTTACTCTTATGGGACTCTTAATGAAAAACTGTTTTTT. Translating it yields CASSYSYGTLNEKLFF. The chain employs TRBV6-5 and TRBJ1-4, with a tentative D call TRBD1 (5 bases). CDR1 and CDR2 from the germline V gene are MNHEY and SVGAGI. This CDR3 is 16 amino acids long. Trimming cost V 0 bases and J 4 bases, with 12 bases left between them.

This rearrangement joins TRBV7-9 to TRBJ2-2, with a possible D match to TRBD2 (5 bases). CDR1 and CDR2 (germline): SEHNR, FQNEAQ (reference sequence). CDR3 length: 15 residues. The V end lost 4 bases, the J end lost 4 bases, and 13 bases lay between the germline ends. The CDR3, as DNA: TGTGCCAGCAGCTACGACCGAGGAGGCACCGGGGAGCTGTTTTTT. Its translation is CASSYDRGGTGELFF.